These 32 T cell receptor beta chains originate from one sample sequenced in a study of blood T cell repertoires in COVID-19. Profiled with immunoSEQ multiplex PCR; TCRdb holds only in-frame clones, not every one. Counted here are about 310,000 clones, 70% to 90% occurring once; the ten biggest clones make up approximately 8.8%. Sequencing input: PBMCs or T cells enriched from blood (not recorded which). These receptors came from a woman in her thirties or forties who had recovered from COVID-19.

Here the CDR3 reads CASSYGGSTTYEQYF. As DNA, the CDR3 is TGTGCCAGCAGTTACGGCGGGTCTACAACCTACGAGCAGTACTTC. V is TRBV6-2 or TRBV6-3 and J is TRBJ2-7; possibly TRBD2 for D (5 bases). Germline assignment: CDR1 MNHEY and CDR2 SVGEGT. This CDR3 region has 15 residues. Trimming cost V 2 bases and J 2 bases, with 13 bases left between them.

The genes are TRBV10-3 and TRBJ2-1, with a tentative D call TRBD1 (6 bases). CDR3 length: 17 amino acids. The germline V gene encodes CDR1 ENHRY and CDR2 SYGVKD. V lost 1 base and J lost 2, with 15 bases in between. DNA of the CDR3: TGTGCCATCAGTGAGTTTAATAGACAGGTAACCTACAATGAGCAGTTCTTC. As protein: CAISEFNRQVTYNEQFF.

The chain uses TRBV5-5 and TRBJ2-7, with a tentative D call TRBD1 (5 bases). The CDR3 runs 12 residues. Trimming took 6 bases from V and 1 from J, leaving 8 bases between them. Germline V gene lookup returns CDR1 SGHKS and CDR2 YYEKEE (reference sequence). The chain's CDR3 is CASTTGSYEQYF. The CDR3 nucleotides are TGTGCCAGCACCACAGGATCCTACGAGCAGTACTTC. Complete variable domain (other parts from reference TRBV5-5 and TRBJ2-7): DAGVTQSPTHLIKTRGQQVTLRCSPISGHKSVSWYQQVLGQGPQFIFQYYEKEERGRGNFPDRFSARQFPNYSSELNVNALLLGDSALYLCASTTGSYEQYFGPGTRLTVT.

The V gene is TRBV19, the J gene TRBJ1-6; D is ambiguous. The CDR3 runs to 14 residues. Germline loops: CDR1 LNHDA, CDR2 SQIVND (reference sequence). Trimming shortened V by 7 bases and J by 9 bases, and 16 bases separated the two germline ends. In DNA, the CDR3 is TGTGCCAGTAAGGTTGCAGATCGGAGTTCACCCCTCCACTTT. It is translated as CASKVADRSSPLHF.

The gene calls are TRBV2 and TRBJ2-1, with 15 bases identical to TRBD2. In germline, CDR1 is SNHLY, CDR2 FYNNEI. This CDR3 comprises 18 residues. Trimming removed 9 bases from V and 10 bases from J; junction bases left unmatched: 19. The CDR3 spells CARQGARTSGRAGGEQFF. CDR3 DNA: TGTGCCAGACAGGGGGCGAGGACTAGCGGGAGGGCCGGCGGAGAGCAGTTCTTC.

The CDR3 sequence is CASSRGGGETQYF. The CDR3 bases are TGTGCCAGCAGCCGGGGGGGAGGGGAGACCCAGTACTTC. The chain couples TRBV3-1 (or the pseudogene TRBV3-2) to TRBJ2-5, with TRBD2 matching over 7 bases. Germline values: CDR1 LGHDT, CDR2 YNNKEL (reference sequence). Trimming at V came to 4 bases and at J to 5 bases, leaving 4 bases not matched to a gene. The CDR3 contains 13 residues.

The gene calls are TRBV11-1 and TRBJ2-7; 7 nucleotides align to TRBD2. Losses at the gene ends were 6 bases for V and 5 bases for J; bases not matched to a gene: 7. The CDR3 runs 13 residues. Germline V gene sequence: CDR1 SGHAT, CDR2 FQDESV (reference sequence). CDR3 in amino acids: CASRPTSAHEQYF. The CDR3 nucleotides read TGTGCCAGCAGGCCTACTAGCGCCCACGAGCAGTACTTC. Complete variable domain (other parts from reference TRBV11-1 and TRBJ2-7): EAEVAQSPRYKITEKSQAVAFWCDPISGHATLYWYRQILGQGPELLVQFQDESVVDDSQLPKDRFSAERLKGVDSTLKIQPAELGDSAMYLCASRPTSAHEQYFGPGTRLTVT.

The chain has TRBV7-2 and TRBJ1-1; no clear D. Germline lookup yields CDR1 SGHTA and CDR2 FQGNSA. This CDR3 region has 14 residues. Deletions cut 1 base from V and 10 bases from J, with 16 bases between. CDR3 in DNA: TGTGCCAGCAGCTTAGTCAGTGACACGCTGGGAGCTTTCTTT. It specifies CASSLVSDTLGAFF.

This clone showed up just a few times. CDR3 protein: CASSQGLAGTDEQYF. CDR3 sequence (DNA): TGCGCCAGCAGCCAAGGACTAGCGGGAACGGACGAGCAGTACTTC. V usage is TRBV4-3 and J usage is TRBJ2-7, with TRBD2 matching over 11 bases. The CDR3 runs 15 residues. Germline assignment: CDR1 LGHNA and CDR2 YSLEER. Trimming removed 1 base from V and 5 bases from J; junction bases left unmatched: 4.

The chain couples TRBV7-3 to TRBJ2-3; possible D gene TRBD1, 5 bases. The germline V gene has CDR1 SGHTA and CDR2 FQGTGA. Trimming removed 5 bases from V and 5 bases from J, with 8 bases in between. The CDR3 contains 12 residues. DNA of the CDR3: TGTGCCAGCAGCCCAAGGGGAGATACGCAGTATTTT. It yields the protein CASSPRGDTQYF.

The rearrangement uses TRBV29-1 and TRBJ2-7, with 8 bases matching TRBD1. Germline assignment: CDR1 SQVTM and CDR2 ANQGSEA. The CDR3 length is 13 residues. V was clipped by 6 bases and J by 2 bases; unmatched bases: 6. Here the CDR3 reads CSVLGQGPYEQYF. CDR3 bases: TGCAGCGTCCTAGGACAGGGTCCCTACGAGCAGTACTTC.

This clone was picked up a small number of times. The rearrangement joins TRBV28 to TRBJ2-1; 10 nucleotides agree with TRBD1. CDR1 and CDR2 (germline): MDHEN, SYDVKM. The V gene end was trimmed by 5 bases and the J gene end by 2 bases; junction bases not matched to a gene: 6. The CDR3 runs to 16 residues. DNA for the CDR3: TGTGCCAGCAGTCCGACAGGGGGCAACGCCTACAATGAGCAGTTCTTC. Translating it yields CASSPTGGNAYNEQFF.

V is TRBV7-2 and J is TRBJ2-7, with D perhaps matching TRBD2 (6 bases). CDR3 length: 15 amino acids. Germline V gives CDR1 SGHTA, CDR2 FQGNSA. Trimming removed 1 base from V and 1 base from J, with 11 bases in between. As DNA, the CDR3 is TGTGCCAGCAGCTTAGGCGGCGGGAATTCCTACGAGCAGTACTTC. Translation: CASSLGGGNSYEQYF.

This clone has only one observation. The rearrangement links TRBV18 to TRBJ2-2, with D possibly TRBD2 on 6 matching bases. This CDR3 comprises 15 residues. The germline gives CDR1 KGHSH, CDR2 LQKENI. V lost 2 bases and J 7 bases, leaving 14 bases between the germline ends. Here the CDR3 DNA reads TGTGCCAGCTCACCAGGAACTAGCAGTGACGGGGAGCTGTTTTTT. Translated: CASSPGTSSDGELFF. Full variable domain (outside the CDR3, taken from reference TRBV18 and TRBJ2-2): NAGVMQNPRHLVRRRGQEARLRCSPMKGHSHVYWYRQLPEEGLKFMVYLQKENIIDESGMPKERFSAEFPKEGPSILRIQQVVRGDSAAYFCASSPGTSSDGELFFGEGSRLTVL.

The chain employs TRBV18 and TRBJ1-6; D gene ambiguous. Trimming took off 1 base at V and 7 bases at J, with 11 bases between the two ends. The CDR3 has 15 residues. Germline V lookup: CDR1 KGHSH, CDR2 LQKENI. CDR3 amino acids: CASSPRATENSPLHF. The DNA of the CDR3 is TGTGCCAGCTCACCACGGGCGACGGAAAATTCACCCCTCCACTTT.

The chain couples TRBV28 to TRBJ1-3; D is perhaps TRBD1 (6 bases). Germline CDR1 reads MDHEN; CDR2 reads SYDVKM. The ends were cut back, 3 bases at V and 8 bases at J, with 14 bases in the middle. This CDR3 comprises 14 residues. CDR3 sequence: CASSFSRGGDTIYF. CDR3 DNA: TGTGCCAGCAGTTTTAGCAGGGGTGGGGACACCATATATTTT.

The rearrangement uses TRBV7-2 and TRBJ2-1; unclear D gene. Trimming took 0 bases from V and 3 from J, leaving 12 bases between them. Germline assignment: CDR1 SGHTA and CDR2 FQGNSA. The CDR3 spans 16 residues. The CDR3 reads CASSLARSLLYNEQFF. DNA for the CDR3: TGTGCCAGCAGCTTAGCGCGGTCGTTGCTCTACAATGAGCAGTTCTTC. Full variable domain (outside the CDR3, taken from reference TRBV7-2 and TRBJ2-1): GAGVSQSPSNKVTEKGKDVELRCDPISGHTALYWYRQSLGQGLEFLIYFQGNSAPDKSGLPSDRFSAERTGGSVSTLTIQRTQQEDSAVYLCASSLARSLLYNEQFFGPGTRLTVL.

The V gene is TRBV7-6, the J gene TRBJ1-1; 10 bases match TRBD1. The V and J ends lost 5 bases and 7 bases, in that order; junction bases with no gene match: 7. CDR3 length equals 14 residues. Germline assignment: CDR1 SGHVS and CDR2 FNYEAQ. The CDR3 protein is CASSRGQGVREAFF. The CDR3 region has the DNA TGTGCCAGCAGCCGTGGACAGGGGGTACGTGAAGCTTTCTTT.

This sequence joins TRBV7-2 and TRBJ2-7; TRBD1 matches at 7 bases. The junction had 7 bases not matched to a gene; V was cut back by 2 bases and J by 3 bases. The CDR3 is 15 amino acids. From germline, CDR1 is SGHTA and CDR2 FQGNSA. The CDR3 nucleotides are TGTGCCAGCAGCTTAACCGGGACAGACAACTACGAGCAGTACTTC. It is translated as CASSLTGTDNYEQYF. Filled out from reference TRBV7-2 and TRBJ2-7, the complete variable domain reads GAGVSQSPSNKVTEKGKDVELRCDPISGHTALYWYRQSLGQGLEFLIYFQGNSAPDKSGLPSDRFSAERTGGSVSTLTIQRTQQEDSAVYLCASSLTGTDNYEQYFGPGTRLTVT.

The rearrangement uses TRBV5-6 and TRBJ2-1, with a possible D match to TRBD2 (5 bases). The CDR3 is 14 amino acids. Germline V CDR1 and CDR2: SGHDT, YYEEEE. The V and J ends lost 2 bases and 4 bases respectively, with 10 bases between them. The CDR3 here is CASSLLGKYNEQFF. In nucleotides, the CDR3 is TGTGCCAGCAGCTTACTAGGGAAATACAATGAGCAGTTCTTC. Complete variable domain (other parts from reference TRBV5-6 and TRBJ2-1): DAGVTQSPTHLIKTRGQQVTLRCSPKSGHDTVSWYQQALGQGPQFIFQYYEEEERQRGNFPDRFSGHQFPNYSSELNVNALLLGDSALYLCASSLLGKYNEQFFGPGTRLTVL.

The chain recombines TRBV5-1 with TRBJ1-1, with 7 bases that match TRBD1. This CDR3 has 15 amino acids. The germline V gene has CDR1 SGHRS and CDR2 YFSETQ. The V segment lost 6 bases and the J segment 0 bases; nucleotides outside the gene matches: 8. The CDR3 here is CASTPGGQVNTEAFF. CDR3 nucleotides: TGCGCCAGCACCCCAGGGGGGCAGGTGAACACTGAAGCTTTCTTT.

This clone was seen only once. In DNA, the CDR3 is TGTGCCAGCAGCCGGGGAGTTTCTGGAAACACCATATATTTT. Translating gives CASSRGVSGNTIYF. The rearrangement links TRBV16 to TRBJ1-3, with D hard to call. Germline values: CDR1 KGHSY, CDR2 FQNENV. This CDR3 has 14 residues. Trimming took 4 bases from V and 1 from J, leaving 8 bases between them. The full variable domain, rest sourced from reference TRBV16 and TRBJ1-3, is GEEVAQTPKHLVRGEGQKAKLYCAPIKGHSYVFWYQQVLKNEFKFLISFQNENVFDETGMPKERFSAKCLPNSPCSLEIQATKLEDSAVYFCASSRGVSGNTIYFGEGSWLTVV.

The rearrangement uses TRBV18 and TRBJ2-7; D unclear. Trimming cost V 6 bases and J 2 bases, with 11 bases left between them. This CDR3 spans 13 amino acids. CDR1 and CDR2 from the germline V gene are KGHSH and LQKENI. This CDR3 is CASSLTAAYEQYF. CDR3 coding DNA: TGTGCCAGCTCTTTGACGGCGGCCTACGAGCAGTACTTC.

This chain links TRBV6-2 or TRBV6-3 with TRBJ1-1; D is ambiguous. The germline gives CDR1 MNHEY, CDR2 SVGEGT. The CDR3 consists of 13 residues. The germline V and J ends were trimmed by 0 bases and 5 bases, with 7 bases remaining between them. The CDR3 nucleotides read TGTGCCAGCAGTTACTCGAAGCCGACTGAAGCTTTCTTT. This gives the protein CASSYSKPTEAFF.

This chain joins TRBV7-2 and TRBJ1-2, with D unresolved. Germline V gives CDR1 SGHTA, CDR2 FQGNSA. This CDR3 region has 13 residues. The V and J ends lost 3 bases and 3 bases respectively, with 8 bases between them. The chain's CDR3 is CASSFDTDYGYTF. The CDR3 DNA reads TGTGCCAGCAGCTTTGACACAGACTATGGCTACACCTTC.

This chain joins TRBV29-1 and TRBJ1-2; 8 positions agree with TRBD1. Trimming took 0 bases from V and 6 from J; bases not matched to a gene: 6. The CDR3 spans 14 residues. CDR1 is SQVTM and CDR2 is ANQGSEA in the germline V gene. The CDR3 DNA is TGCAGCGTTGAAGATCTGACAGGGGACCATGGCTACACCTTC. It yields the protein CSVEDLTGDHGYTF.

This clone was detected once. The V gene is TRBV5-8, the J gene TRBJ2-7; 11 bases agree with TRBD1. J gave up 5 bases and V 0 bases, and 4 bases lay outside the gene matches. Per the germline V gene, CDR1 is SGHTS and CDR2 is YDEGEE. CDR3 size: 15 residues. This CDR3 reads CASSLGGQGAHEQYF. The DNA for the CDR3 is TGTGCCAGCAGCTTGGGAGGACAGGGGGCCCACGAGCAGTACTTC.

The chain couples TRBV24-1 to TRBJ2-1; D is possibly TRBD1 (6 bases). The CDR3 is 15 amino acids. V lost 4 bases and J 3 bases, leaving 12 bases between the germline ends. Germline V CDR1 and CDR2: KGHDR, SFDVKD. As DNA, the CDR3 is TGTGCCACCAGTGACCACCGGGACAACTACAATGAGCAGTTCTTC. As protein: CATSDHRDNYNEQFF.

The gene calls are TRBV18 and TRBJ1-3; D is unclear. The CDR3 sequence is 15 residues long. The germline V gene encodes CDR1 KGHSH and CDR2 LQKENI. With 2 bases removed from V and 3 bases from J, the gap between germline ends came to 11 bases. CDR3 residues: CASSPEAGLGNTIYF. CDR3 bases: TGTGCCAGCTCACCAGAGGCAGGACTTGGAAACACCATATATTTT. Full variable domain (remainder filled in from reference TRBV18 and TRBJ1-3): NAGVMQNPRHLVRRRGQEARLRCSPMKGHSHVYWYRQLPEEGLKFMVYLQKENIIDESGMPKERFSAEFPKEGPSILRIQQVVRGDSAAYFCASSPEAGLGNTIYFGEGSWLTVV.

The rearrangement links TRBV9 to TRBJ1-1; D might be TRBD1 (6 bases). The CDR3 totals 14 residues. Trimming took off 2 bases at V and 2 bases at J, with 10 bases between the two ends. Germline lookup yields CDR1 SGDLS and CDR2 YYNGEE. The CDR3 nucleotides read TGTGCCAGCAGCGTTCAGGGGCAAAACACTGAAGCTTTCTTT. Protein: CASSVQGQNTEAFF.

The sample holds one count of this clone. The gene calls are TRBV7-2 and TRBJ2-2; the D is unclear. Germline assignment: CDR1 SGHTA and CDR2 FQGNSA. Trimming stripped 1 base from V and 2 bases from J, with 11 bases between. The CDR3 extends over 16 amino acids. DNA of the CDR3: TGTGCCAGCAGCTTAGAGTTCACAGTCAACACCGGGGAGCTGTTTTTT. It codes for CASSLEFTVNTGELFF.

The chain carries TRBV29-1 and TRBJ2-7, with TRBD2 as a possible D gene (5 bases). The V gene lost 5 bases and the J gene lost 3 bases, with 11 bases spanning the gap. From germline, CDR1 is SQVTM and CDR2 ANQGSEA. The CDR3 covers 12 residues. In DNA form, the CDR3 reads TGCAGCGTTCGGGAACCAATCTACGAGCAGTACTTC. This translates into CSVREPIYEQYF.